This T cell receptor (beta chain) was obtained from a study of cytomegalovirus exposure and HLA in healthy donors. Whole-study results and caveats: Three CMV-associated chains were confirmed in vitro to be specific for CMV antigens. In a later analysis, V- and J-gene trimming of beta chains associated with a DCLRE1C missense variant, replicated independently. Reports described diagnosis of cytomegalovirus status by the classifier as highly specific and sensitive. An analysis was carried out at a later point. It showed that HLA-associated TCR beta chains were more clonally expanded than equally common non-associated chains.

PCR involved 60 Vbeta and 13 Jbeta primers. TCRdb's copy holds only in-frame clones and misses some; the assay was immunoSEQ multiplex PCR. The sample has around 160,000 clones; about 80% are singletons. A remark on this clone: Antigen specificity is unknown.

V trimming: 4 bases; J trimming: 5 bases; junction bases outside the gene matches: 10. CDR1 SGHTA and CDR2 FQGNSA come from the germline V gene. The CDR3 has 16 amino acids. The sequenced material came from PBMCs. The rearrangement uses TRBV7-2 and TRBJ2-1, with 8 bases identical to TRBD2. This TCR was sampled from a man between 50 and 59 years old in good health and CMV-seropositive. In DNA, the CDR3 is TGTGCCAGCAGCTCCCGCGGGGGGACTTCAAACAATGAGCAGTTCTTC. This codes for CASSSRGGTSNNEQFF.